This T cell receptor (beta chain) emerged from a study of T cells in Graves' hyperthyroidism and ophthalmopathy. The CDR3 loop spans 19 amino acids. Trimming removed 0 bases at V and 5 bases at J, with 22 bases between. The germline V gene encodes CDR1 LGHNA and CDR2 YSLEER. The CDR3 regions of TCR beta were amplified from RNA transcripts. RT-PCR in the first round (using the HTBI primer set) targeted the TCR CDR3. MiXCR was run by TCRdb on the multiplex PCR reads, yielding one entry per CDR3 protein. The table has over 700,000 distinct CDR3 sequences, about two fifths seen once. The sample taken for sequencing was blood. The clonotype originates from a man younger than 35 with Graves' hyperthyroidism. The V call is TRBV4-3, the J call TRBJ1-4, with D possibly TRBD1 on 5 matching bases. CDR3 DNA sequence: TGCGCCAGCAGCCAAGATGGGGCGTCAGGGTTCAGTCGAAATGAAAAACTGTTTTTT. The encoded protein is CASSQDGASGFSRNEKLFF.